Listed below are T cell receptor beta chains from one sample, sequenced in a study of T cell repertoires in ileal Crohn's disease. The data were produced by immunoSEQ multiplex PCR, yet TCRdb's version contains in-frame clones alone and is incomplete. The table shows approximately 18,000 clones, with approximately 70% occurring only once. Sequencing was performed on ileal tissue. These receptors originate from an adult with Crohn's disease. CDR3s leave out the opening cysteine and the closing phenylalanine or tryptophan. Fields, in order: clone size, V gene, J gene, CDR3 protein. Clone size is not always given. Where it is, it says once, few, many or a class for expanded clones.

clone size: .; V gene: TRBV7-9; J gene: TRBJ2-3; CDR3 protein: ASSLPSRGDFTDTQY
clone size: few; V gene: TRBV18; J gene: TRBJ1-5; CDR3 protein: ASSRGGSQPQH
clone size: .; V gene: TRBV15; J gene: TRBJ2-3; CDR3 protein: ATSRSGDTDTQY
clone size: .; V gene: TRBV27; J gene: TRBJ1-2; CDR3 protein: ASSGGQKYGYT
clone size: .; V gene: TRBV6-5; J gene: TRBJ2-7; CDR3 protein: ASRRTGSHYEQY
clone size: .; V gene: TRBV29-1; J gene: TRBJ1-3; CDR3 protein: SVAITGLPGNTIY
clone size: .; V gene: TRBV5-6; J gene: TRBJ1-3; CDR3 protein: ASRPQGYGNTIY
clone size: .; V gene: TRBV29-1; J gene: TRBJ1-2; CDR3 protein: SAWGGENGYT
clone size: .; V gene: TRBV13; J gene: TRBJ2-7; CDR3 protein: ASSSISGGAVY
clone size: .; V gene: TRBV2; J gene: TRBJ1-1; CDR3 protein: ASSDTRGSEAF
clone size: .; V gene: TRBV9; J gene: TRBJ2-1; CDR3 protein: ASSATSQGNEQF
clone size: few; V gene: TRBV6-6; J gene: TRBJ2-5; CDR3 protein: ASTKQGAGKTQY
clone size: .; V gene: TRBV5-6; J gene: TRBJ2-7; CDR3 protein: ASSRQETSSYEQY
clone size: once; V gene: TRBV19; J gene: TRBJ1-5; CDR3 protein: ASSMGRYQPQH
clone size: .; V gene: TRBV5-1; J gene: TRBJ1-1; CDR3 protein: ASSLAKLRGMSTEAF
clone size: .; V gene: TRBV6-6; J gene: TRBJ2-7; CDR3 protein: ASSYGDRVYEQY
clone size: few; V gene: TRBV5-4; J gene: TRBJ2-1; CDR3 protein: ASSLGLAGKYEQF
clone size: .; V gene: TRBV2; J gene: TRBJ1-1; CDR3 protein: ARALKTEAF
clone size: .; V gene: TRBV5-4; J gene: TRBJ2-5; CDR3 protein: ASSLGASGSQETQY
clone size: .; V gene: TRBV28; J gene: TRBJ2-3; CDR3 protein: ASSRSGDTQY
clone size: .; V gene: TRBV9; J gene: TRBJ1-5; CDR3 protein: ASSAGDDQPQH
clone size: .; V gene: TRBV2; J gene: TRBJ2-7; CDR3 protein: ASSPLTSGPYEQY
clone size: once; V gene: TRBV9; J gene: TRBJ2-3; CDR3 protein: ASTRGGSTDTQY
clone size: .; V gene: TRBV18; J gene: .; CDR3 protein: ASSPPSDSSYEQY
clone size: once; V gene: TRBV6-5; J gene: TRBJ2-5; CDR3 protein: ASSYGQVAQETQY
clone size: few; V gene: TRBV29-1; J gene: TRBJ1-2; CDR3 protein: SVGVNTGWNGYT
clone size: .; V gene: TRBV7-8; J gene: TRBJ2-1; CDR3 protein: ASSFPGGRGNEQF
clone size: .; V gene: TRBV5-4; J gene: TRBJ1-1; CDR3 protein: ASSWGTREAF
clone size: few; V gene: TRBV6-5; J gene: TRBJ1-2; CDR3 protein: ASSYRDIPYSYT
clone size: .; V gene: TRBV7-9; J gene: TRBJ2-2; CDR3 protein: ASSPGGAVSNTGELF
clone size: .; V gene: TRBV4-2; J gene: TRBJ1-4; CDR3 protein: ASSRGPSEKLF
clone size: .; V gene: TRBV11-2; J gene: TRBJ2-2; CDR3 protein: ASSYSGPNTGELF
clone size: .; V gene: TRBV10-3; J gene: TRBJ1-6; CDR3 protein: AISGARGNSPLH
clone size: .; V gene: TRBV27; J gene: TRBJ1-4; CDR3 protein: ASSLQRGSANEKLF
clone size: .; V gene: TRBV2; J gene: TRBJ2-6; CDR3 protein: ASKTGPGANVLT
clone size: few; V gene: TRBV7-8; J gene: TRBJ1-2; CDR3 protein: ASSFSGGAGYGYT
clone size: .; V gene: TRBV29-1; J gene: TRBJ1-1; CDR3 protein: STRTGLNTEAF
clone size: .; V gene: TRBV6-1; J gene: TRBJ1-2; CDR3 protein: ASRVGQALYGYT
clone size: .; V gene: TRBV7-2; J gene: TRBJ2-5; CDR3 protein: ASSLVIRQETQY
clone size: .; V gene: TRBV18; J gene: TRBJ1-1; CDR3 protein: ASSQFTLTGSFKNTEAF
clone size: .; V gene: TRBV5-5; J gene: TRBJ2-3; CDR3 protein: ASSGSGRTTDTQY
clone size: .; V gene: TRBV6-1; J gene: TRBJ2-2; CDR3 protein: ASSEGEEGAGELF
clone size: .; V gene: TRBV19; J gene: TRBJ1-1; CDR3 protein: ASSNRNKNTEAF
clone size: .; V gene: TRBV5-1; J gene: TRBJ1-1; CDR3 protein: ASSFYTGVNTEAF
clone size: .; V gene: TRBV29-1; J gene: TRBJ1-2; CDR3 protein: SVARDYGYT
clone size: .; V gene: TRBV11-2; J gene: TRBJ1-2; CDR3 protein: ASSPEVAAYGYT
clone size: .; V gene: TRBV4-2; J gene: TRBJ2-2; CDR3 protein: ASSRGPAEARTGELF
clone size: .; V gene: TRBV2; J gene: TRBJ1-4; CDR3 protein: ASSEKWGANEKLF
clone size: .; V gene: TRBV5-1; J gene: TRBJ2-5; CDR3 protein: ASSPSGFETQY
clone size: .; V gene: TRBV6-1; J gene: TRBJ2-4; CDR3 protein: ASSESVGLGAKNIQY
clone size: once; V gene: TRBV5-1; J gene: TRBJ2-2; CDR3 protein: ASSPIGGRNTGELF
clone size: .; V gene: TRBV7-2; J gene: TRBJ1-1; CDR3 protein: ASSLLRTEAF
clone size: once; V gene: TRBV7-2; J gene: TRBJ2-7; CDR3 protein: ASSLAPPSGFYEQY
clone size: .; V gene: TRBV2; J gene: TRBJ1-6; CDR3 protein: ASTPGQTYNSPLH
clone size: .; V gene: TRBV18; J gene: TRBJ2-2; CDR3 protein: ASSPIRNTGELF